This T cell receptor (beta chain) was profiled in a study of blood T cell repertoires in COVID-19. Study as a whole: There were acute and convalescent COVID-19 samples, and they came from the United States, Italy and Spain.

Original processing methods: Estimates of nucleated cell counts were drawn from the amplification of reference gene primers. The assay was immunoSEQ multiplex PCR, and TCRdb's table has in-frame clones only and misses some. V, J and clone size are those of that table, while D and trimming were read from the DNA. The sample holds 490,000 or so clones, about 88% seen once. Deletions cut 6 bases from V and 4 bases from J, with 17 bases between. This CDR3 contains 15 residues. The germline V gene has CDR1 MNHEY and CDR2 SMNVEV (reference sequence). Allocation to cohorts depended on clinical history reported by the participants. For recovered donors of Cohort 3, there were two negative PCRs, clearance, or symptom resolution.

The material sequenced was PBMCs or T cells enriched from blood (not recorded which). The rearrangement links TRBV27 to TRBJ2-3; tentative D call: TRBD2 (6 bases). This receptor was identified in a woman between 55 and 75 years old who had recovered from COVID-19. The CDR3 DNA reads TGTGCCAGCAGCTGGTCTGGCGGGGCCTCAGATACGCAGTATTTT. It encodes CASSWSGGASDTQYF.